The 15 T cell receptor beta chains reported below all come from one sample, sequenced in a study of shared clonotypes between healthy human individuals (dated by TCRdb to 2018 to 2020). Receptor amplification or capture employed the immunoSEQ multiplex PCR assay. This is the immuneACCESS table as TCRdb keeps it, with only in-frame sequences that have V and J called. A part of the clones is gone; compared with another copy, unresolved V genes explain less than half, and the rest is unexplained. The sample yields about 600,000 clones; 95% to 96% were counted once. 0.095% to 0.12% of the sample comes from the top ten. CD8 naive samples consisted of CD45RO-negative cells that were positively selected for CCR7, yielding a CD45RA+CCR7+ population without TemRA cells. The material sequenced was naive CD8+ T cells sorted from blood. Taken with the paper, the label for cell subset or site translates to: CD45RA+CCR7+. The receptors were sampled from a woman aged 25-40 years in good health.

This clone was recorded once. The chain has TRBV7-6 and TRBJ1-4, with a weak D call TRBD1 (5 bases). Germline loops: CDR1 SGHVS, CDR2 FNYEAQ. Between the trimmed V and J ends, which lost 3 bases and 4 bases, there was a span of 21 bases. The CDR3 covers 18 residues. CDR3 sequence reads: CASSLRAIGIRGNEKLFF. The CDR3 DNA reads TGTGCCAGCAGCTTGCGGGCGATAGGCATAAGGGGTAATGAAAAACTGTTTTTT.

The chain combines TRBV28 with TRBJ2-7; 8 nucleotides match TRBD1. V gave up 3 bases and J gave up 4 bases; unmatched junction bases: 5. Germline V gives CDR1 MDHEN, CDR2 SYDVKM. This CDR3 is 14 amino acids long. This CDR3 is CASSFRDRIYEQYF. The CDR3 DNA sequence: TGTGCCAGCAGTTTTCGGGACAGGATTTACGAGCAGTACTTC.

The chain combines TRBV9 with TRBJ2-1; a possible D gene is TRBD2 (6 bases). Germline V CDR1 and CDR2: SGDLS, YYNGEE. This CDR3 has 17 residues. V was trimmed by 3 bases and J by 4 bases, leaving 20 bases between them. The CDR3 loop is CASSAPSVQYLYNEQFF. CDR3 DNA: TGTGCCAGCAGCGCCCCTAGCGTGCAGTATTTATACAATGAGCAGTTCTTC.

As concerns this clone: The same CDR3 is also encoded by other DNA sequences in this sample. The gene calls are TRBV13 and TRBJ1-4; unclear D gene. Germline V gives CDR1 PRHDT, CDR2 FYEKMQ (reference sequence). Trimming pared 0 bases from V and 8 bases from J, leaving 7 bases between. CDR3 length: 13 residues. The CDR3 sequence: CASSLGRREKLFF. The CDR3 bases are TGTGCCAGCAGCTTAGGCCGGAGGGAAAAACTGTTTTTT. The full variable domain, its missing parts supplied by reference TRBV13 and TRBJ1-4, is AAGVIQSPRHLIKEKRETATLKCYPIPRHDTVYWYQQGPGQDPQFLISFYEKMQSDKGSIPDRFSAQQFSDYHSELNMSSLELGDSALYFCASSLGRREKLFFGSGTQLSVL.

The V gene is TRBV7-8, the J gene TRBJ2-5; D might be TRBD1 or TRBD2, each matching 5 bases. V was clipped by 3 bases and J by 5 bases, with 16 bases between them. The CDR3 is 15 amino acids. Germline lookup yields CDR1 SGHVS and CDR2 FQNEAQ. Here the CDR3 reads CASSFGLEGLETQYF. The CDR3 DNA sequence: TGTGCCAGCAGCTTCGGGCTTGAGGGGTTGGAGACCCAGTACTTC.

The chain carries TRBV13 and TRBJ2-5; 13 bases are a match to TRBD2. This CDR3 region has 16 residues. The germline V gene has CDR1 PRHDT and CDR2 FYEKMQ (reference sequence). V shed 6 bases, J shed 0 bases, and the junction held 4 bases outside the gene matches. The CDR3 reads CASSSLAGGDQETQYF. The CDR3 DNA reads TGTGCCAGCAGTTCACTAGCGGGAGGGGACCAAGAGACCCAGTACTTC. Looking up the rest from reference TRBV13 and TRBJ2-5 gives the full variable domain: AAGVIQSPRHLIKEKRETATLKCYPIPRHDTVYWYQQGPGQDPQFLISFYEKMQSDKGSIPDRFSAQQFSDYHSELNMSSLELGDSALYFCASSSLAGGDQETQYFGPGTRLLVL.

The genes are TRBV5-4 and TRBJ2-3; the D gene is possibly TRBD2 (5 bases). Trimming removed 4 bases from V and 6 bases from J, with 21 bases in between. Germline lookup yields CDR1 SGHNT and CDR2 YYREEE (reference sequence). The length of the CDR3 is 16 residues. The CDR3 is CASSMTATPSGDTQYF. CDR3 in DNA: TGTGCCAGCAGCATGACGGCCACCCCCTCGGGGGATACGCAGTATTTT.

The V call is TRBV5-1, the J call TRBJ2-2; D is unclear. The CDR3 covers 12 residues. Trimming shortened V by 1 base and J by 8 bases, and 6 bases separated the two germline ends. Germline V CDR1 and CDR2: SGHRS, YFSETQ. Written as DNA, the CDR3 is TGCGCCAGCAGCTTGTCCGCGGGGGAGCTGTTTTTT. Its protein product is CASSLSAGELFF. The variable domain in full, with the rest retrieved from reference TRBV5-1 and TRBJ2-2, is KAGVTQTPRYLIKTRGQQVTLSCSPISGHRSVSWYQQTPGQGLQFLFEYFSETQRNKGNFPGRFSGRQFSNSRSEMNVSTLELGDSALYLCASSLSAGELFFGEGSRLTVL.

The chain carries TRBV4-1 and TRBJ2-7; a weak D match, TRBD2 (6 bases). This CDR3 region has 15 residues. Looked up from germline, CDR1 is MGHRA and CDR2 is YSYEKL. V lost 1 base, J lost 5 bases, and 15 bases lay in between. The CDR3 reads CASSQGAGRRDEQYF. In DNA, the CDR3 is TGCGCCAGCAGCCAAGGAGCTGGTAGGAGGGACGAGCAGTACTTC.

The chain couples TRBV11-3 to TRBJ2-1, with 7 positions matching TRBD1. This CDR3 is built from 14 residues. Germline CDR1 is SGHNT and CDR2 is YENEEA. Losses at the gene ends were 1 base for V and 6 bases for J; bases not matched to a gene: 3. In nucleotides, the CDR3 is TGTGCCAGCAGCTTAGTCGGGGACAGCAATGAGCAGTTCTTC. Protein sequence: CASSLVGDSNEQFF. The variable domain in full, completed from reference TRBV11-3 and TRBJ2-1, reads EAGVVQSPRYKIIEKKQPVAFWCNPISGHNTLYWYLQNLGQGPELLIRYENEEAVDDSQLPKDRFSAERLKGVDSTLKIQPAELGDSAVYLCASSLVGDSNEQFFGPGTRLTVL.

The gene calls are TRBV5-3 and TRBJ2-1, with 8 bases fitting TRBD2. TRBV5-3 carries the ORF label, with uncertain function. The J segment lost 5 bases and the V segment lost 2 bases, leaving 6 bases of the junction unmatched. This CDR3 region has 15 residues. CDR3 nucleotides: TGTGCCAGAAGCTTCGGCGGGAGGCCCCACAATGAGCAGTTCTTC. Protein sequence: CARSFGGRPHNEQFF.

The rearrangement joins TRBV6-6 to TRBJ1-5; D ambiguous. The CDR3 extends over 14 amino acids. The ends were cut back, 7 bases at V and 0 bases at J, with 10 bases in the middle. CDR1 is MNHNY and CDR2 is SVGAGI in the germline V gene (reference sequence). The CDR3 reads CASNKVNSNQPQHF. The CDR3 DNA is TGTGCCAGCAATAAGGTGAATAGCAATCAGCCCCAGCATTTT.

The chain has TRBV6-5 and TRBJ2-7, with 8 bases identical to TRBD2. From germline, CDR1 is MNHEY and CDR2 SVGAGI. This CDR3 is built from 15 residues. V trimming: 6 bases; J trimming: 3 bases; junction bases outside the gene matches: 10. CDR3 sequence: CASSIGGGLFYEQYF. The CDR3 nucleotides read TGTGCCAGCAGCATCGGGGGGGGACTATTCTACGAGCAGTACTTC.

Worth noting for this clone: Other DNA sequences from this sample encode an identical CDR3 as well. The rearrangement uses TRBV27 and TRBJ2-7; no clear D. Germline V CDR1 and CDR2: MNHEY, SMNVEV (reference sequence). There are 13 residues in the CDR3. V was shortened by 6 bases and J by 0 bases, with 9 bases between the two germline ends. CDR3 in amino acids: CASRSGVSYEQYF. The CDR3 DNA reads TGTGCCAGCAGATCAGGTGTCTCCTACGAGCAGTACTTC.

The chain combines TRBV7-9 with TRBJ2-6; possibly TRBD1 for D (6 bases). CDR1 and CDR2 from the germline V gene are SEHNR and FQNEAQ (reference sequence). Trimming shortened V by 2 bases and J by 0 bases, and 17 bases separated the two germline ends. The CDR3 is 19 residues long. This CDR3 reads CASSLKVGGAPSGANVLTF. The CDR3 region has the DNA TGTGCCAGCAGCTTAAAGGTAGGGGGAGCCCCCTCTGGGGCCAACGTCCTGACTTTC.